These 10 T cell receptor beta chains share one sample of origin, sequenced in a study of T-cell memory formation after mild COVID-19. TCRdb redid the calling of the 5' RACE reads with MiXCR, one entry per CDR3 protein. The sample includes about 190,000 distinct CDR3 sequences, under 30% of them seen just once. Sequencing was performed on PBMCs or a T cell subset sorted from them (not recorded which). The receptors derive from an adult woman who had mild COVID-19 (a few samples of this study predate the infection). Cell type and time point are not known.

This clonotype was found a few times. The genes are TRBV7-6 and TRBJ2-7; D perhaps matches TRBD2 (6 bases). Germline values: CDR1 SGHVS, CDR2 FNYEAQ. Trimming cost V 1 base and J 5 bases, with 15 bases left between them. The CDR3 loop spans 15 amino acids. The DNA for the CDR3 is TGTGCCAGCAGCTTAGAATGGGGGGTCAGTAACGAGCAGTACTTC. The encoded protein is CASSLEWGVSNEQYF.

In its sample, this clonotype was seen a few times. This chain joins TRBV12-3 or TRBV12-4 and TRBJ1-1; TRBD1 might be the D (6 bases). Trimming took off 5 bases at V and 1 base at J, with 8 bases between the two ends. CDR3 size: 13 residues. The DNA for the CDR3 is TGTGCCAGCAGTCGACAGGAGAACACTGAAGCTTTCTTT. Translation: CASSRQENTEAFF.

This clonotype was picked up a small number of times. The chain combines TRBV6-5 with TRBJ2-1, with 10 bases matching TRBD2. CDR3 length: 15 amino acids. Germline lookup yields CDR1 MNHEY and CDR2 SVGAGI. Germline trimming cut 5 bases from V and 8 bases from J; bases unmatched to any gene: 9. The CDR3 nucleotides read TGTGCCAGCAGTCAGCGGGAGGGCCGGGTCTATGAGCAGTTCTTC. Translation gives CASSQREGRVYEQFF.

This clonotype has only a few counts. This chain uses TRBV5-5 with TRBJ1-2; D gene uncertain. The CDR3 contains 13 residues. Trimming cost V 0 bases and J 5 bases, with 8 bases left between them. Germline lookup yields CDR1 SGHKS and CDR2 YYEKEE (reference sequence). CDR3: CASSLESGYGYTF. DNA of the CDR3: TGTGCCAGCAGCTTGGAATCCGGGTATGGCTACACCTTC.

CDR3 protein: CASSSRTGRGNTEAFF. The CDR3 nucleotides are TGCGCCAGCAGCTCGAGGACAGGGCGAGGGAACACTGAAGCTTTCTTT. The rearrangement joins TRBV5-1 to TRBJ1-1, with 8 bases lining up with TRBD1. Per germline, CDR1 SGHRS and CDR2 YFSETQ. The CDR3 spans 16 residues. With 3 bases clipped from V and 1 base from J, the junction kept 8 bases outside the gene matches.

The J gene is TRBJ2-7, the V gene TRBV19; D gene uncertain. The length of the CDR3 is 13 residues. Germline CDR1 reads LNHDA; CDR2 reads SQIVND (reference sequence). V gave up 0 bases and J gave up 3 bases, with 6 bases separating them. The DNA for the CDR3 is TGTGCCAGTAGTATAGAAGGGTACTACGAGCAGTACTTC. Encoded protein: CASSIEGYYEQYF.

This clonotype was seen a few times. This sequence joins TRBV5-1 and TRBJ2-2; a possible D gene is TRBD2 (5 bases). V lost 4 bases, J lost 1 base, and 11 bases lay in between. Germline CDR1 and CDR2: SGHRS and YFSETQ. CDR3 size: 15 residues. The CDR3, as DNA: TGCGCCAGCAGCAGGGAGAGGGTGAACACCGGGGAGCTGTTTTTT. Protein: CASSRERVNTGELFF.

This clonotype was observed a few times. This sequence joins TRBV7-2 and TRBJ2-1; the match to TRBD2 covers 12 bases. J gave up 7 bases and V 5 bases, and 9 bases lay outside the gene matches. The germline gives CDR1 SGHTA, CDR2 FQGNSA. The CDR3 is 16 amino acids. The CDR3 here is CASSVILAGGRNEQFF. CDR3 nucleotide sequence: TGTGCCAGCAGCGTAATACTAGCGGGAGGTCGGAATGAGCAGTTCTTC.

This clonotype was detected a few times. The V and J genes are TRBV6-1 and TRBJ2-3; the D call may be TRBD1 or TRBD2 (6 bases each). The CDR3 extends over 16 amino acids. Germline-derived CDR1 and CDR2 are MNHNS and SASEGT. V lost 2 bases and J lost 0, with 12 bases in between. Here the CDR3 reads CASSERGLRSTDTQYF. The CDR3 DNA is TGTGCCAGCAGTGAACGGGGGCTAAGAAGCACAGATACGCAGTATTTT.

The rearrangement uses TRBV7-6 and TRBJ2-7, with a weak D call TRBD2 (7 bases). The CDR3 runs 15 residues. The V and J ends lost 5 bases and 0 bases respectively, with 14 bases between them. Germline CDR1 and CDR2: SGHVS and FNYEAQ. The CDR3 region has the DNA TGTGCCAGCAGCCCCGAGGGGGGGGACTCCTACGAGCAGTACTTC. Amino acid sequence: CASSPEGGDSYEQYF.